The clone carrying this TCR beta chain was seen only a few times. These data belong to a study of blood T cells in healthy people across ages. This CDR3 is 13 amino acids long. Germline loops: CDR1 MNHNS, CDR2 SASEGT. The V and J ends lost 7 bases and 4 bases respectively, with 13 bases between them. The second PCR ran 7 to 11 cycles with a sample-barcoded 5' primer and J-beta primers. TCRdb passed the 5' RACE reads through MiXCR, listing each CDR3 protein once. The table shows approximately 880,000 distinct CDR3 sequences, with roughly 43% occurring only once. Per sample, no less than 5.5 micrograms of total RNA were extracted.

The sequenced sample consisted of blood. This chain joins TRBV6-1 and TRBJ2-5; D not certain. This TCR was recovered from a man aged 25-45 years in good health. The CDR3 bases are TGTGCCAGCATTGGCACAGCCCGAGAGACCCAGTACTTC. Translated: CASIGTARETQYF.